This T cell receptor (beta chain) stems from a study of blood T cell repertoires in COVID-19. Whole-study context: Some COVID-19 samples were acute and others convalescent; all came from the United States, Italy and Spain. The cDNA or gDNA used as material had been derived from T cells, B-cell-depleted T cells, or PBMCs.

Per the original methods: Scientists estimated how many nucleated cells there were by amplifying reference gene primers. Sequencing used immunoSEQ multiplex PCR; TCRdb keeps in-frame clones, though not all of them. V and J calls and clone size follow that table, whereas D and trimming were derived from the DNA. The data contain around 100,000 clones, about 80% of them singletons. The specimen was peripheral blood. The TCR was taken from a human donor in a cohort sampled during active COVID-19.

The CDR3 loop reads CASSQEVTGHTDTQYF. Written as DNA, the CDR3 is TGTGCCAGCAGCCAAGAGGTGACAGGGCACACAGATACGCAGTATTTT. The chain combines TRBV14 with TRBJ2-3, with 7 positions matching TRBD1. The germline V gene has CDR1 SGHDN and CDR2 FVKESK. The CDR3 spans 16 residues. With V trimmed by 0 bases and J by 2 bases, 5 bases remained unmatched. Drawing the rest from reference TRBV14 and TRBJ2-3, the complete variable domain is EAGVTQFPSHSVIEKGQTVTLRCDPISGHDNLYWYRRVMGKEIKFLLHFVKESKQDESGMPNNRFLAERTGGTYSTLKVQPAELEDSGVYFCASSQEVTGHTDTQYFGPGTRLTVL.